This T cell receptor beta chain emerged from a study of breast tumors, draining lymph nodes, adjacent tissues. The lymph nodes were axillary draining lymph nodes from breast cancer patients. This clonotype was observed a handful of times. Its antigen is unknown. Study-wide results and limits: Tumor repertoires ranked between lymph nodes and nontumor tissue in diversity, with V and J gene preferences.

TCRdb itself ran the multiplex PCR reads through MiXCR, one entry per CDR3 protein. Of about 200,000 distinct CDR3 sequences detected, around 29% appear once; the ten largest clones hold about 4.5%. With 11 bases clipped from V and 0 bases from J, the junction kept 14 bases outside the gene matches. CDR3 length equals 16 residues. CDR1 and CDR2 from the germline V gene are SNHLY and FYNNEI. This chain links TRBV2 with TRBJ2-5; 8 bases are shared with TRBD2. This TCR derives from a female donor with breast cancer. Some clones in this sample may be carry-over from other donors' samples. Material: axillary lymph node tissue. The DNA of the CDR3 is TGTGCCTGCTCCCGGGTCGGGGGGGGGGACCAAGAGACCCAGTACTTC. Its protein is CACSRVGGGDQETQYF.